One T cell receptor beta chain is described in this entry. The antigen is not known. The data originate from a study of shared clonotypes between healthy human individuals. Study outcomes and limitations: For naive CD4 cells, approximately 4.8% of clonotypes were shared across a few donors.

CDR1 is MNHNY, CDR2 SVGAGI, per germline (reference sequence). V was clipped by 6 bases and J by 6 bases; unmatched bases: 10. The CDR3 has 15 residues. Sequencing was at deep level. The method was immunoSEQ multiplex PCR; TCRdb's version includes in-frame clones alone and lacks a portion of them. Seen here are roughly 760,000 clones, approximately 74% observed once, and the top ten hold 1.7%. The J gene is TRBJ1-5, the V gene TRBV6-6; 8 bases map to TRBD1. The TCR sequence derives from a woman between 25 and 40 years old in good health. The specimen was memory CD4+ T cells sorted from blood. Described subset: CD45RA-negative fraction. The DNA of the CDR3 is TGTGCCAGCAGCCAAATGGTCAGGGGGCCTCAGCCCCAGCATTTT. Translated, it gives CASSQMVRGPQPQHF.